This T cell receptor beta chain stems from a study of CD8 T cells in ankylosing spondylitis. This clonotype showed up many times. The antigen remains undetermined. In germline, CDR1 is LGHDT, CDR2 YNNKEL (reference sequence). This CDR3 spans 16 amino acids. The V gene end was trimmed by 1 base and the J gene end by 4 bases; junction bases not matched to a gene: 9. With molecular barcodes, quantitative 5'-RACE was used to make the TCR beta libraries. TCRdb re-analysed the 5' RACE reads in MiXCR, keeping a single row per CDR3 protein. Altogether under 55,000 distinct CDR3 sequences are present, about 7.8% being singletons, with the ten largest covering roughly 8%. General study results and limits: According to the report, clones linked to the disease were significantly enriched in matched synovial fluid samples taken from ankylosing spondylitis patients. Disease-linked clones bore a CD8+ phenotype, appearing relatively rarely in peripheral blood.

The TCR comes from a female donor with ankylosing spondylitis or in good health (not recorded which). The rearrangement joins TRBV3-1 to TRBJ2-5; 7 bases map to TRBD2. The sequencing sample was made of blood, either unsorted or a sorted T cell fraction (not recorded which). The CDR3 loop is CASSQGNGGGPETQYF. The CDR3, as DNA: TGTGCCAGCAGCCAAGGGAATGGCGGGGGTCCAGAGACCCAGTACTTC.